A single sample is the source of the 23 T cell receptor beta chains below, sequenced in a study of beta chain features in type 1 diabetes. Overall study results and limits: In all four CD4+ subsets, TCRB CDR3 length was significantly, moderately reduced in type 1 diabetes.

No cognate antigen is known for these TCRs. Expressed TCRB transcripts were sequenced after all isolated RNA was converted to cDNA. TCRdb's copy holds only in-frame clones and misses some; the assay was immunoSEQ multiplex PCR. The sample lists under 400,000 clones; around 13% were seen once. Sequencing was done on a sample of naive CD4+ T cells from blood. These receptors were collected from a woman aged 18-30 years with type 1 diabetes.

This clone was seen a few times. The rearrangement joins TRBV7-3 to TRBJ2-1, with 9 bases identical to TRBD2. The CDR3 is made up of 14 amino acids. In germline, CDR1 is SGHTA, CDR2 FQGTGA. The ends lost 0 bases at V and 8 bases at J; junction bases unmatched: 2. For the CDR3, the DNA is TGTGCCAGCAGCTTAACTAGCGGGAGCGATGAGCAGTTCTTC. This gives the protein CASSLTSGSDEQFF.

The V and J genes are TRBV9 and TRBJ2-1, with 14 bases aligning to TRBD2. From germline, CDR1 is SGDLS and CDR2 YYNGEE. The CDR3 extends over 16 amino acids. The trim removed 4 bases at V and 7 bases at J, leaving 7 bases unmatched. The CDR3 loop is CASSWTSGRLINEQFF. CDR3 DNA sequence: TGTGCCAGCAGCTGGACTAGCGGGAGGTTAATAAATGAGCAGTTCTTC.

This clone has a handful of counts. This chain uses TRBV11-2 with TRBJ1-2; TRBD1 aligns across 8 bases. CDR1 and CDR2 from the germline V gene are SGHAT and FQNNGV. The ends lost 1 base at V and 8 bases at J; junction bases unmatched: 12. The CDR3 loop spans 16 amino acids. As DNA, the CDR3 is TGTGCCAGCAGCTTAGGCCACGGACAGGGTTGGAGCGGCTACACCTTC. Protein sequence: CASSLGHGQGWSGYTF.

The table lists this clone with a few counts. The J gene is TRBJ2-7, the V gene TRBV6-5; possibly TRBD1 for D (5 bases). The germline gives CDR1 MNHEY, CDR2 SVGAGI. Trimming took 0 bases from V and 1 from J, leaving 10 bases between them. The CDR3 totals 15 residues. As DNA, the CDR3 is TGTGCCAGCAGTTACTCGGACACCCTATCCTACGAGCAGTACTTC. Translation: CASSYSDTLSYEQYF.

This rearrangement joins TRBV6-5 to TRBJ1-3; 7 nucleotides match TRBD1. V shed 6 bases, J shed 2 bases, and the junction held 4 bases outside the gene matches. Germline V gene lookup returns CDR1 MNHEY and CDR2 SVGAGI. The CDR3 has 14 amino acids. CDR3 DNA sequence: TGTGCCAGCAGGACAGGGATAGCTGGAAACACCATATATTTT. Its protein is CASRTGIAGNTIYF.

Only a few counts were recorded for this clone. This chain connects TRBV30 to TRBJ2-2; 7 nucleotides line up with TRBD2. The germline CDR1 and CDR2 sequences are GTSNPN and SVGIG (reference sequence). CDR3 size: 13 residues. V was clipped by 3 bases and J by 5 bases; unmatched bases: 3. In nucleotides, the CDR3 is TGTGCCTGGAGCGGGGAGGGGACCGGGGAGCTGTTTTTT. Protein product: CAWSGEGTGELFF.

This clone turned up a few times. In nucleotides, the CDR3 is TGTGCCAGCAGCGTAGAGGCCCGGGATACCTACGAGCAGTACTTC. Amino acids: CASSVEARDTYEQYF. The gene calls are TRBV9 and TRBJ2-7; tentatively, D is TRBD2 (5 bases). The germline CDR1 and CDR2 sequences are SGDLS and YYNGEE. The CDR3 is made up of 15 amino acids. Trimming took 0 bases from V and 2 from J, leaving 12 bases between them.

This sequence joins TRBV4-1 and TRBJ2-7, with 7 bases fitting TRBD2. CDR3 length: 15 residues. Trimming at V came to 7 bases and at J to 0 bases, leaving 9 bases not matched to a gene. Germline CDR1 reads MGHRA; CDR2 reads YSYEKL. CDR3 nucleotides: TGCGCCAGCACCCCAAGCACTAGCGTCTCCTACGAGCAGTACTTC. Translated: CASTPSTSVSYEQYF.

The chain employs TRBV15 and TRBJ2-6; D is ambiguous. The CDR3 is 16 residues long. Germline values: CDR1 LNHNV, CDR2 YYDKDF (reference sequence). Trimming pared 3 bases from V and 3 bases from J, leaving 12 bases between. The CDR3 spells CATSRLDWYGANVLTF. The CDR3 region has the DNA TGTGCCACCAGCAGGCTTGACTGGTATGGGGCCAACGTCCTGACTTTC.

This clone has only a few counts. The chain combines TRBV5-6 with TRBJ2-3; 9 positions match TRBD1. The V segment lost 1 base and the J segment 5 bases; nucleotides outside the gene matches: 5. CDR1 SGHDT and CDR2 YYEEEE come from the germline V gene. The CDR3 is made up of 15 amino acids. This CDR3 is CASSLWDRDGDTQYF. CDR3 nucleotides: TGTGCCAGCAGCTTGTGGGACAGGGACGGAGATACGCAGTATTTT.

This clone has only one observation. The rearrangement uses TRBV5-4 and TRBJ2-3; D is perhaps TRBD1 (5 bases). Germline values: CDR1 SGHNT, CDR2 YYREEE (reference sequence). The CDR3 extends over 15 amino acids. Trimming removed 1 base from V and 0 bases from J, with 9 bases in between. For the CDR3, the DNA is TGTGCCAGCAGCTTGTTAGGGGTTAGCACAGATACGCAGTATTTT. Its protein is CASSLLGVSTDTQYF. The complete variable domain, with remaining parts taken from reference TRBV5-4 and TRBJ2-3, reads ETGVTQSPTHLIKTRGQQVTLRCSSQSGHNTVSWYQQALGQGPQFIFQYYREEENGRGNFPPRFSGLQFPNYSSELNVNALELDDSALYLCASSLLGVSTDTQYFGPGTRLTVL.

The chain employs TRBV28 and TRBJ2-7, with TRBD2 as a possible D gene (6 bases). CDR3 length: 13 residues. Germline V lookup: CDR1 MDHEN, CDR2 SYDVKM. V dropped 6 bases and J dropped 4 bases, with 13 bases sitting between them. The CDR3 region is CASRRAGSYEQYF. The CDR3 coding sequence is TGTGCCAGCAGAAGGGCGGGGTCTTACGAGCAGTACTTC.

Points on this clone: Other DNA sequences in this specimen translate into the identical CDR3. The V and J genes are TRBV2 and TRBJ1-1, with a weak D call TRBD1 (5 bases). V lost 5 bases and J 5 bases, leaving 9 bases between the germline ends. Germline V CDR1 and CDR2: SNHLY, FYNNEI. The CDR3 contains 12 residues. The CDR3 DNA reads as TGTGCCAGCAGTACAGGAGGGACTGAAGCTTTCTTT. Encoded protein: CASSTGGTEAFF. The full variable domain, its missing parts supplied by reference TRBV2 and TRBJ1-1, is EPEVTQTPSHQVTQMGQEVILRCVPISNHLYFYWYRQILGQKVEFLVSFYNNEISEKSEIFDDQFSVERPDGSNFTLKIRSTKLEDSAMYFCASSTGGTEAFFGQGTRLTVV.

V gene TRBV7-2 combines with J gene TRBJ2-7; no definite D call. The germline V gene has CDR1 SGHTA and CDR2 FQGNSA. Trimming left V 5 bases short and J 3 bases short, with 8 bases between. This CDR3 has 12 residues. CDR3 protein: CASSLPRYEQYF. The CDR3 bases are TGTGCCAGCAGCCTCCCCCGCTACGAGCAGTACTTC.

V usage is TRBV19 and J usage is TRBJ2-1; a weak D match, TRBD1 (5 bases). The ends were cut back, 6 bases at V and 0 bases at J, with 21 bases in the middle. Germline CDR1 reads LNHDA; CDR2 reads SQIVND (reference sequence). The CDR3 length is 18 residues. CDR3 amino acids: CASSHLRGAANSYNEQFF. The CDR3 nucleotides are TGTGCCAGTAGCCACTTAAGGGGTGCCGCAAACTCCTACAATGAGCAGTTCTTC.

This clone was picked up a small number of times. The genes are TRBV28 and TRBJ2-3, with TRBD2 matching over 11 bases. Trimming took 1 base from V and 6 from J; bases not matched to a gene: 6. CDR3 length: 16 amino acids. Germline loops: CDR1 MDHEN, CDR2 SYDVKM. CDR3: CASSLSGLAGGDTQYF. The CDR3 region has the DNA TGTGCCAGCAGTTTATCCGGACTAGCGGGTGGCGATACGCAGTATTTT. Combining the CDR3 with reference TRBV28 and TRBJ2-3 gives the whole variable domain DVKVTQSSRYLVKRTGEKVFLECVQDMDHENMFWYRQDPGLGLRLIYFSYDVKMKEKGDIPEGYSVSREKKERFSLILESASTNQTSMYLCASSLSGLAGGDTQYFGPGTRLTVL.

This clone has more than one count but fewer than ten. The V call is TRBV6-5, the J call TRBJ1-2, with TRBD1 matching over 8 bases. This CDR3 has 15 amino acids. CDR1 is MNHEY and CDR2 is SVGAGI in the germline V gene. Trimming took 6 bases from V and 2 from J; bases not matched to a gene: 8. The CDR3 here is CASRKDRVVNYGYTF. The CDR3, as DNA: TGTGCCAGCAGAAAGGACAGGGTAGTCAACTATGGCTACACCTTC.

The chain combines TRBV28 with TRBJ1-2; 7 bases line up with TRBD1. The V gene's germline CDR1 is MDHEN and CDR2 SYDVKM. The CDR3 sequence is 13 residues long. The V segment lost 7 bases and the J segment 6 bases; nucleotides outside the gene matches: 8. The CDR3 loop reads CASTQRTGDGYTF. The CDR3 DNA is TGTGCCAGCACCCAACGGACAGGAGATGGCTACACCTTC.

This clone was counted only a few times. The V call is TRBV27, the J call TRBJ2-1; D ambiguous. V gave up 0 bases and J gave up 4 bases, with 16 bases separating them. The germline gives CDR1 MNHEY, CDR2 SMNVEV (reference sequence). CDR3 size: 17 residues. The CDR3 DNA is TGTGCCAGCAGTTTATCGTTGCCCAGATCAACGTACAATGAGCAGTTCTTC. Protein sequence: CASSLSLPRSTYNEQFF.

This rearrangement joins TRBV7-6 to TRBJ2-1, with 9 bases fitting TRBD2. The germline V gene encodes CDR1 SGHVS and CDR2 FNYEAQ. The ends lost 5 bases at V and 3 bases at J; junction bases unmatched: 11. The CDR3 is made up of 17 amino acids. The CDR3 nucleotides are TGTGCCAGCAGCCCAACCCTAGCGGGAAATATCTACAATGAGCAGTTCTTC. It translates to CASSPTLAGNIYNEQFF.

This clone was seen more than once but under ten times. This sequence joins TRBV5-4 and TRBJ2-7, with 13 bases aligning to TRBD2. Germline CDR1 reads SGHNT; CDR2 reads YYREEE (reference sequence). V shed 4 bases, J shed 0 bases, and the junction held 10 bases outside the gene matches. This CDR3 is built from 18 residues. The CDR3 DNA follows: TGTGCCAGCAGCCCTAACATCGGGACTAGCGGGATCTCCTACGAGCAGTACTTC. It is translated as CASSPNIGTSGISYEQYF.

The sample holds a few counts of this clone. Other DNA sequences in the sample encode the same CDR3. V and J are TRBV5-4 and TRBJ1-1, with a possible D match to TRBD1 (5 bases). Germline assignment: CDR1 SGHNT and CDR2 YYREEE (reference sequence). V dropped 1 base and J dropped 1 base, with 5 bases sitting between them. The CDR3 sequence is 13 residues long. CDR3 protein: CASSLTGNTEAFF. CDR3 coding DNA: TGTGCCAGCAGCTTGACAGGGAACACTGAAGCTTTCTTT.

The rearrangement uses TRBV29-1 and TRBJ2-7; D gene uncertain. Germline loops: CDR1 SQVTM, CDR2 ANQGSEA. The length of the CDR3 is 14 residues. Trimming pared 4 bases from V and 7 bases from J, leaving 20 bases between. The CDR3 sequence is CSVVVVLDVREQYF. The CDR3 DNA is TGCAGCGTTGTAGTTGTCCTAGACGTCCGGGAGCAGTACTTC.